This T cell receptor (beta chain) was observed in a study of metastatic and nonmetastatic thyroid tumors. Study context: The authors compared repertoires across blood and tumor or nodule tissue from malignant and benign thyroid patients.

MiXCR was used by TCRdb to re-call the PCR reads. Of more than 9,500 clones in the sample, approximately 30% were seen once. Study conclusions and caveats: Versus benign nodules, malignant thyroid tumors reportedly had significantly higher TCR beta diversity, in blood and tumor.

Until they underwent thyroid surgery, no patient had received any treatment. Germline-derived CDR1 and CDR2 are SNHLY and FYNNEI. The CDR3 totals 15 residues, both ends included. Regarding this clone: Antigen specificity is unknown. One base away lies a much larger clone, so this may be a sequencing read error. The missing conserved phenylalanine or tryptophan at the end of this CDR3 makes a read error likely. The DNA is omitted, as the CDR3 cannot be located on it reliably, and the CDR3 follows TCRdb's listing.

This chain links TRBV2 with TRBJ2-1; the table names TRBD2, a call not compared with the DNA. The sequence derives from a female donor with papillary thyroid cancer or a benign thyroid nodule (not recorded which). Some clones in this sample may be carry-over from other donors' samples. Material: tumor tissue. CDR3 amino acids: CASSGGGQSYNEQLL.